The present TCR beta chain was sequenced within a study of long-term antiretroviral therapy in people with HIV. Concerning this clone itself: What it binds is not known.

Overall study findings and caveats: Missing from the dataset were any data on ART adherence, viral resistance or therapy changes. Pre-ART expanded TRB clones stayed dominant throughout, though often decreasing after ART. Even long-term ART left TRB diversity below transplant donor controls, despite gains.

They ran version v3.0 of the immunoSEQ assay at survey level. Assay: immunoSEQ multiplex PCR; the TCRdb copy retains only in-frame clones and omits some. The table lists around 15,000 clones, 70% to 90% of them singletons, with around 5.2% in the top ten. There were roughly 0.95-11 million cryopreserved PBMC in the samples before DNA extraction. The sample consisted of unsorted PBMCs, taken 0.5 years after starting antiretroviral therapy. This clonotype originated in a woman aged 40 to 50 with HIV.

CDR3 sequence (DNA): TGTGCCAGCAGCTTACGAGAGGACAGGGGCGGGAATGAAAAACTGTTTTTT. It encodes CASSLREDRGGNEKLFF. The V and J genes are TRBV7-9 and TRBJ1-4; 9 positions agree with TRBD1. The CDR3 contains 17 residues. Germline CDR1 and CDR2: SEHNR and FQNEAQ (reference sequence). The V gene end was trimmed by 2 bases and the J gene end by 5 bases; junction bases not matched to a gene: 9.